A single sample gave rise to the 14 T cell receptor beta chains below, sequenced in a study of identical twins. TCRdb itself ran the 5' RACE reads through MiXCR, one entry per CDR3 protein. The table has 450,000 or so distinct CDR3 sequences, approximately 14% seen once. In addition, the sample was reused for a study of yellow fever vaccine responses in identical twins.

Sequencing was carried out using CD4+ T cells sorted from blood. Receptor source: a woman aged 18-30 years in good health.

CDR3 coding DNA: TGTGCCAGCAGCCCGAGGGGAGTTTTTCGACAGCCGAACACCGGGGAGCTGTTTTTT. It translates to CASSPRGVFRQPNTGELFF. J is TRBJ2-2 and V is TRBV11-2, with D perhaps assigned TRBD1 or TRBD2 (5 bases each). Trimming pared 5 bases from V and 0 bases from J, leaving 22 bases between. The CDR3 is 19 residues long. CDR1 is SGHAT and CDR2 is FQNNGV in the germline V gene. The full variable domain, in which reference TRBV11-2 and TRBJ2-2 provide the parts outside the CDR3, is EAGVAQSPRYKIIEKRQSVAFWCNPISGHATLYWYQQILGQGPKLLIQFQNNGVVDDSQLPKDRFSAERLKGVDSTLKIQPAKLEDSAVYLCASSPRGVFRQPNTGELFFGEGSRLTVL.

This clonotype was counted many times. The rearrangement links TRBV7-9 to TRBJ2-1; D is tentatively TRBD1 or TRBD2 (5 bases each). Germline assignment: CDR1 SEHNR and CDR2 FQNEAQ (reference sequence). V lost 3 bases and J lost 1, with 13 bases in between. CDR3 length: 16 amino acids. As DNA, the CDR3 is TGTGCCAGCAGCTTCGTCGGGGCAGTTTCCTACAATGAGCAGTTCTTC. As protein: CASSFVGAVSYNEQFF. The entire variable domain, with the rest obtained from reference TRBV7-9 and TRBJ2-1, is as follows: DTGVSQNPRHKITKRGQNVTFRCDPISEHNRLYWYRQTLGQGPEFLTYFQNEAQLEKSRLLSDRFSAERPKGSFSTLEIQRTEQGDSAMYLCASSFVGAVSYNEQFFGPGTRLTVL.

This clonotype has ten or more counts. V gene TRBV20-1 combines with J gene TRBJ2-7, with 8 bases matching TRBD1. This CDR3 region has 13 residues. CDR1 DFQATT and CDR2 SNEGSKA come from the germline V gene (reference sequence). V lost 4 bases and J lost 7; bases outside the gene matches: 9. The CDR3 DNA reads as TGCAGTGCTAACCCAGGGGGCCGCCTAGAGCAGTACTTC. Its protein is CSANPGGRLEQYF.

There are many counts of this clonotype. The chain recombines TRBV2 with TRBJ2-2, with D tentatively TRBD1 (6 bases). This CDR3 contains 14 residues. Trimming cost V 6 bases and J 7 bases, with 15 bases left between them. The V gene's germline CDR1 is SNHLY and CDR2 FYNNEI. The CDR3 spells CASRGLQGIGELFF. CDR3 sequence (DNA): TGTGCCAGCAGAGGGTTACAGGGAATCGGGGAGCTGTTTTTT.

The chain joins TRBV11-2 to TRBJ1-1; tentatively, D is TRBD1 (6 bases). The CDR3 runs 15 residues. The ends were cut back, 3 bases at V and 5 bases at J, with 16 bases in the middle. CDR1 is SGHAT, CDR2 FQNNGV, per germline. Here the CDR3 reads CASSFQGGRLTEAFF. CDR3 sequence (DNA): TGTGCCAGCAGCTTTCAAGGGGGGCGTCTTACTGAAGCTTTCTTT.

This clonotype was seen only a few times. The CDR3 loop is CASSLNYLRGKGDTEAFF. The CDR3, as DNA: TGTGCCAGCAGTTTGAATTATCTAAGGGGAAAAGGGGACACTGAAGCTTTCTTT. The chain links TRBV27 to TRBJ1-1, with D maybe TRBD1 (5 bases). Germline CDR1 is MNHEY and CDR2 is SMNVEV (reference sequence). The V gene lost 3 bases and the J gene lost 3 bases, with 23 bases spanning the gap. CDR3 length equals 18 residues.

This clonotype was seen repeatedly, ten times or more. The DNA of the CDR3 is TGTGCCAGCAGCCAAGAACGGGGTTGGGATGAGCAGTTCTTC. Translating gives CASSQERGWDEQFF. V usage is TRBV4-2 and J usage is TRBJ2-1; weak D call: TRBD2 (5 bases). This CDR3 spans 14 amino acids. Germline CDR1 is LGHNA and CDR2 is YNFKEQ. The V end was cut by 0 bases, the J end by 8 bases, with 11 bases between.

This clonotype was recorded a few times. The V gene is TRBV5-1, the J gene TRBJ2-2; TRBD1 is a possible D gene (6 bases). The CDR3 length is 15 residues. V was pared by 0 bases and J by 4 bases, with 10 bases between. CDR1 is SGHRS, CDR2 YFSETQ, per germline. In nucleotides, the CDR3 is TGCGCCAGCAGCTTGGAAGCAGGGGCCACCGGGGAGCTGTTTTTT. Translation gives CASSLEAGATGELFF.

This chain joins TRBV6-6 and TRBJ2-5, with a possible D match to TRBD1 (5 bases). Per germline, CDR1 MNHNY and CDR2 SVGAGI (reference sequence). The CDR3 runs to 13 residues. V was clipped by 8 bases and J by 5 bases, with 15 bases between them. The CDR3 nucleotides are TGTGCCAGCGGAAGGGGCCCCCCGGAGACCCAGTACTTC. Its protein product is CASGRGPPETQYF.

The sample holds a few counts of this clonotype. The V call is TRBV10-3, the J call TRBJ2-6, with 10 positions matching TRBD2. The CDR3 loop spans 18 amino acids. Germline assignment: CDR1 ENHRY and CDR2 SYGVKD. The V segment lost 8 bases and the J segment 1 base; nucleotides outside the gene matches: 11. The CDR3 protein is CAIPASASGSSGANVLTF. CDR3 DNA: TGTGCCATCCCTGCGTCGGCTAGCGGGAGTTCTGGGGCCAACGTCCTGACTTTC.

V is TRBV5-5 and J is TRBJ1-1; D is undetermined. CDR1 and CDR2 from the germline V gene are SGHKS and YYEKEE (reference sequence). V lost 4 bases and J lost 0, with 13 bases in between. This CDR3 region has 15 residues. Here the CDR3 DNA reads TGTGCCAGCAGCCGGGCGCCAGCATTGAACACTGAAGCTTTCTTT. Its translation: CASSRAPALNTEAFF.

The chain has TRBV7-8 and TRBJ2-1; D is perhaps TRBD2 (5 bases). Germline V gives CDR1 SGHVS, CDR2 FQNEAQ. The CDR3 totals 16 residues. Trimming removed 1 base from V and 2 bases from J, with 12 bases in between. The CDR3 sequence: CASSLVEGLPYNEQFF. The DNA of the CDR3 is TGTGCCAGCAGCTTAGTTGAAGGACTTCCCTACAATGAGCAGTTCTTC.

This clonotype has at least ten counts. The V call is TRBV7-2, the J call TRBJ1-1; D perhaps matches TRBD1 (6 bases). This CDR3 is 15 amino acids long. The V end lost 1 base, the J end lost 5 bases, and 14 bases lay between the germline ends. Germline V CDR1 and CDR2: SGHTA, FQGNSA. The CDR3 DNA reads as TGTGCCAGCAGCTTAGAAGGCAGGGGATGGACTGAAGCTTTCTTT. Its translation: CASSLEGRGWTEAFF.

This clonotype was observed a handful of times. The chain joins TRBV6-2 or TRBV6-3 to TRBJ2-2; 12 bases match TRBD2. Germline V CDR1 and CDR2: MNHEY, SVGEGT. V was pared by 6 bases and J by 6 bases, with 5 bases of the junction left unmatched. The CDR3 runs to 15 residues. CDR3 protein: CASRPTSGRPGELFF. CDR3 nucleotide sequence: TGTGCCAGCAGACCAACTAGCGGGAGGCCCGGGGAGCTGTTTTTT.